This T cell receptor (beta chain) was documented in a study of PD-L1 blockade in urothelial cancer. Study information: Males with urothelial cancer arising in the bladder constituted about nine tenths of the roughly 30 patients. Blood samples had a median of 141,255 T cells.

Germline assignment: CDR1 DFQATT and CDR2 SNEGSKA (reference sequence). The V end was cut by 5 bases, the J end by 8 bases, with 9 bases between. The CDR3 extends over 11 amino acids. Every PCR received spiked-in synthetic TCR analog templates. The repertoire was sequenced with immunoSEQ multiplex PCR; TCRdb's copy has only in-frame clones and lacks some. This table has about 29,000 clones, more than 75% appearing once. The patients had locally advanced or metastatic urothelial carcinoma. The input for sequencing was PBMCs, taken around atezolizumab (anti-PD-L1) treatment. The sequence was collected from a man in his fifties or sixties with urothelial cancer. The chain links TRBV20-1 to TRBJ2-2; no reliable D call. The CDR3 reads CSAAGSGELFF. The CDR3 DNA reads TGCAGTGCTGCCGGTTCGGGGGAGCTGTTTTTT.